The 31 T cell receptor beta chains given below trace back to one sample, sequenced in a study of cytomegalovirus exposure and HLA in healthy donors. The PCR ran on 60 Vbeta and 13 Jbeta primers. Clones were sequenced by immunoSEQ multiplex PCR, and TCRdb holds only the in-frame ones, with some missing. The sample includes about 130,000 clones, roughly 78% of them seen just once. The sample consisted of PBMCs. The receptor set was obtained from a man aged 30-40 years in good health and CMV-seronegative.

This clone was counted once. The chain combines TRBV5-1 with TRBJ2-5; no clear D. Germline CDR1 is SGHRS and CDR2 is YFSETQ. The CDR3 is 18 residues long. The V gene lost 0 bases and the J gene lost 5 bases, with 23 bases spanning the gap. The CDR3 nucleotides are TGCGCCAGCAGCTTGGGACTCAACTACGTTAAACTGGCGGAGACCCAGTACTTC. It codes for CASSLGLNYVKLAETQYF.

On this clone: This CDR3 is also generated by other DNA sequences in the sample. CDR3 in amino acids: CASSSPDREETQYF. DNA for the CDR3: TGTGCCAGCAGTTCACCCGACAGGGAAGAGACCCAGTACTTC. This rearrangement joins TRBV28 to TRBJ2-5; 7 nucleotides agree with TRBD1. Germline CDR1 reads MDHEN; CDR2 reads SYDVKM. This CDR3 has 14 amino acids. V was pared by 4 bases and J by 3 bases, with 5 bases of the junction left unmatched.

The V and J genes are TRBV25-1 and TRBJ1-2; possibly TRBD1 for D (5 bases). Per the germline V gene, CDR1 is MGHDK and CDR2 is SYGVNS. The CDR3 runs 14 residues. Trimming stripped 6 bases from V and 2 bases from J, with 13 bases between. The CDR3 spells CASSLQEFNYGYTF. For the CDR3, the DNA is TGTGCCAGCAGCCTACAGGAATTCAACTATGGCTACACCTTC.

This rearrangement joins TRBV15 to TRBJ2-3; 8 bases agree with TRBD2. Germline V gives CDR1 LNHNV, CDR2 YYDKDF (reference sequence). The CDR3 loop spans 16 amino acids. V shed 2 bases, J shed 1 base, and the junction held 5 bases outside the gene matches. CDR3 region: CATSRKSGSGTDTQYF. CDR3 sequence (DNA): TGTGCCACCAGCAGAAAAAGCGGGAGCGGCACAGATACGCAGTATTTT. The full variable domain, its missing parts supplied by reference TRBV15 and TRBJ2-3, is DAMVIQNPRYQVTQFGKPVTLSCSQTLNHNVMYWYQQKSSQAPKLLFHYYDKDFNNEADTPDNFQSRRPNTSFCFLDIRSPGLGDTAMYLCATSRKSGSGTDTQYFGPGTRLTVL.

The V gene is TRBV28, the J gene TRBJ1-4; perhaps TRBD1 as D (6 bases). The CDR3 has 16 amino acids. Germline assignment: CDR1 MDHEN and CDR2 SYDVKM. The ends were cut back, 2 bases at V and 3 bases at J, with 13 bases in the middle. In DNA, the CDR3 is TGTGCCAGCAGTTTACCCAGGGGTCCAGCTAATGAAAAACTGTTTTTT. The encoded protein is CASSLPRGPANEKLFF.

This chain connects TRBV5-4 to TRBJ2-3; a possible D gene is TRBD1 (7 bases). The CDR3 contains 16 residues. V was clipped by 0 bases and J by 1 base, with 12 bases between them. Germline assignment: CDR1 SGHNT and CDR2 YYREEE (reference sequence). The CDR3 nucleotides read TGTGCCAGCAGCTTGGGCAGGGGGGTAGGCACAGATACGCAGTATTTT. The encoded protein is CASSLGRGVGTDTQYF.

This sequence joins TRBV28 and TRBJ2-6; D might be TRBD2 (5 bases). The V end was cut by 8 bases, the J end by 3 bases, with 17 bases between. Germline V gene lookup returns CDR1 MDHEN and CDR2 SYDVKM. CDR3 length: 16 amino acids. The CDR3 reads CASRVGGSYGANVLTF. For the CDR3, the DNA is TGTGCCAGCCGCGTAGGAGGCTCGTATGGGGCCAACGTCCTGACTTTC.

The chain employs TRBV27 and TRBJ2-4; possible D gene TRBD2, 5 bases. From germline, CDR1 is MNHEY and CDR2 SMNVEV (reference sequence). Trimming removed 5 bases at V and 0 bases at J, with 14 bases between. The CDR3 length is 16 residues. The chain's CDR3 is CASSISAGLAKNIQYF. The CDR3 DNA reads TGTGCCAGCAGTATCTCGGCAGGACTAGCCAAAAACATTCAGTACTTC.

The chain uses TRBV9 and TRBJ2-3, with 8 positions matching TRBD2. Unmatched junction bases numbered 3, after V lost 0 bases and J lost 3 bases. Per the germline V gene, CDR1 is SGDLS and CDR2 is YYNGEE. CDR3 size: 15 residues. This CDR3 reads CASSVAGGPTDTQYF. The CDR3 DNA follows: TGTGCCAGCAGCGTAGCGGGAGGGCCGACAGATACGCAGTATTTT.

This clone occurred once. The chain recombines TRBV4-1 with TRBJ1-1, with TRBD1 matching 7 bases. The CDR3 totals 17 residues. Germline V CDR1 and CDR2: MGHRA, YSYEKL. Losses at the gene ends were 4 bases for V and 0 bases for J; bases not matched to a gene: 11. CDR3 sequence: CASSPGGTHSMNTEAFF. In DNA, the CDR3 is TGCGCCAGCAGCCCAGGGGGTACACACTCTATGAACACTGAAGCTTTCTTT.

The CDR3 sequence is CAIGMTGPDGYTF. In DNA, the CDR3 is TGTGCCATCGGGATGACAGGGCCTGATGGCTACACCTTC. The gene calls are TRBV10-3 and TRBJ1-2; TRBD1 matches 7 bases. V shed 8 bases, J shed 6 bases, and the junction held 9 bases outside the gene matches. Per germline, CDR1 ENHRY and CDR2 SYGVKD. This CDR3 is 13 amino acids long.

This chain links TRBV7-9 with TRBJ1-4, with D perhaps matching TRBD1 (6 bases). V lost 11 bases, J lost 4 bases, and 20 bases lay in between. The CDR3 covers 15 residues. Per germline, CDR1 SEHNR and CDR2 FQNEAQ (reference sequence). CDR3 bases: TGTGCCGTCCAAGCTACGGACAGCTATAATGAAAAACTGTTTTTT. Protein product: CAVQATDSYNEKLFF. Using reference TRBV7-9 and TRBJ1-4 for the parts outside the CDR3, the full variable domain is DTGVSQNPRHKITKRGQNVTFRCDPISEHNRLYWYRQTLGQGPEFLTYFQNEAQLEKSRLLSDRFSAERPKGSFSTLEIQRTEQGDSAMYLCAVQATDSYNEKLFFGSGTQLSVL.

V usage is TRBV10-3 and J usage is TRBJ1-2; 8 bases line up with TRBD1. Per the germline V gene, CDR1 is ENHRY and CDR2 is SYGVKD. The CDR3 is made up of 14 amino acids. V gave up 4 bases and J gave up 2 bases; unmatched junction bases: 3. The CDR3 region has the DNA TGTGCCATCAGTGCCCGGACAGGGAACTATGGCTACACCTTC. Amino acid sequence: CAISARTGNYGYTF.

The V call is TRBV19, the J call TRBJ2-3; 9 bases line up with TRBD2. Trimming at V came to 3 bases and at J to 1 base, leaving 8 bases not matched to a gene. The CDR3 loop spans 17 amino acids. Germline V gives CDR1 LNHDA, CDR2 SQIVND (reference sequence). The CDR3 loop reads CASSIGAGGHRTDTQYF. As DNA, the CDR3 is TGTGCCAGTAGTATCGGGGCGGGGGGGCATCGCACAGATACGCAGTATTTT.

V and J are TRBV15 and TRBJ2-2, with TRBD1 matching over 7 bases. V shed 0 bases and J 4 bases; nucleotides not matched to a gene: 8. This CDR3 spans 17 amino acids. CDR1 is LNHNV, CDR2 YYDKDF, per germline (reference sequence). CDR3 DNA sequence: TGTGCCACCAGCAGAGATGGTCAACAGGGGCTCACCGGGGAGCTGTTTTTT. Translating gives CATSRDGQQGLTGELFF.

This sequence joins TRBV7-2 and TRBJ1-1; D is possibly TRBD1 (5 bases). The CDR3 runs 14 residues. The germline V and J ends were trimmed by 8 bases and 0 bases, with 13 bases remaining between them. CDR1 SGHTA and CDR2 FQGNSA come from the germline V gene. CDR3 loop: CASVQGMMNTEAFF. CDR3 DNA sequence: TGTGCCAGCGTTCAGGGTATGATGAACACTGAAGCTTTCTTT. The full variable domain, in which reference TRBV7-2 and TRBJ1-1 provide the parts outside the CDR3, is GAGVSQSPSNKVTEKGKDVELRCDPISGHTALYWYRQSLGQGLEFLIYFQGNSAPDKSGLPSDRFSAERTGGSVSTLTIQRTQQEDSAVYLCASVQGMMNTEAFFGQGTRLTVV.

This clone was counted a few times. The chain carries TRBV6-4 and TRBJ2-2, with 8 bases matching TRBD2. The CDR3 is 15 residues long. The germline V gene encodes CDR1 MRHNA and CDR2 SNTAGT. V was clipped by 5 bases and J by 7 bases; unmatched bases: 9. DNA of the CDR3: TGTGCCAGCAGTCCATCTAGCGGGTCAAGCGGGGAGCTGTTTTTT. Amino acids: CASSPSSGSSGELFF.

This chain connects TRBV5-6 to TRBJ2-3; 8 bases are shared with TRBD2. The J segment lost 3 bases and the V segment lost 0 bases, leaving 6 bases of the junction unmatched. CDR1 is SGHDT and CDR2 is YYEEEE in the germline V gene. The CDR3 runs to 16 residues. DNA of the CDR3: TGTGCCAGCAGCTTGGGAGGGACTAGAAGTACAGATACGCAGTATTTT. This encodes CASSLGGTRSTDTQYF. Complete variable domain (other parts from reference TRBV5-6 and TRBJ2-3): DAGVTQSPTHLIKTRGQQVTLRCSPKSGHDTVSWYQQALGQGPQFIFQYYEEEERQRGNFPDRFSGHQFPNYSSELNVNALLLGDSALYLCASSLGGTRSTDTQYFGPGTRLTVL.

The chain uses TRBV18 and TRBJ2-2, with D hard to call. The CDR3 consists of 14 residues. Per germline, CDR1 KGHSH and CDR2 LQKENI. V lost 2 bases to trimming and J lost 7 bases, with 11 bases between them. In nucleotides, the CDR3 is TGTGCCAGCTCACCATTAGCCACGGGCGGGGAGCTGTTTTTT. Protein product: CASSPLATGGELFF.

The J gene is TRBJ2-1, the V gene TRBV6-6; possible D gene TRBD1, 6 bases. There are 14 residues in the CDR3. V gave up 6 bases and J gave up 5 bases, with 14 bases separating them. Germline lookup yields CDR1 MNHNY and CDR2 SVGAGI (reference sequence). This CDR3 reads CASSPKQGNNEQFF. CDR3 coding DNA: TGTGCCAGCAGCCCGAAACAGGGAAACAATGAGCAGTTCTTC.

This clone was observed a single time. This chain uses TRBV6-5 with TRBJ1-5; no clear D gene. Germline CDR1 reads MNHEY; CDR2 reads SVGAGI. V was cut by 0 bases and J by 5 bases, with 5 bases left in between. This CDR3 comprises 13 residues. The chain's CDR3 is CASSYSQYQPQHF. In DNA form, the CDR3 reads TGTGCCAGCAGTTACTCGCAGTATCAGCCCCAGCATTTT.

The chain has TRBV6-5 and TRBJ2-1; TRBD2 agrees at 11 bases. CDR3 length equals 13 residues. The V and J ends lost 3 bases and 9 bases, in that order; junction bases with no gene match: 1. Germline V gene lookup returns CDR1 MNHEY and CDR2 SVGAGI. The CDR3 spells CASSYLAGGEQFF. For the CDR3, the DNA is TGTGCCAGCAGTTATCTAGCGGGAGGTGAGCAGTTCTTC.

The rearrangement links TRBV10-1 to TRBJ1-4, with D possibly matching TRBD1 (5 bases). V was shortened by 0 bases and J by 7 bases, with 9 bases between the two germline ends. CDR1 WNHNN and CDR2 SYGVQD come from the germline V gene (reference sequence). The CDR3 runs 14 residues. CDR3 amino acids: CASSESGTGEKLFF. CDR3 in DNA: TGCGCCAGCAGTGAGTCGGGGACTGGTGAAAAACTGTTTTTT.

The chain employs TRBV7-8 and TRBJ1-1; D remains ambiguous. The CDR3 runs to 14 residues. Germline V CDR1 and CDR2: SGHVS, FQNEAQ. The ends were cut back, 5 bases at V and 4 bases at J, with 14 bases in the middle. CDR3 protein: CASSPWGGSTEAFF. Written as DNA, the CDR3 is TGTGCCAGCAGCCCTTGGGGAGGTAGCACTGAAGCTTTCTTT.

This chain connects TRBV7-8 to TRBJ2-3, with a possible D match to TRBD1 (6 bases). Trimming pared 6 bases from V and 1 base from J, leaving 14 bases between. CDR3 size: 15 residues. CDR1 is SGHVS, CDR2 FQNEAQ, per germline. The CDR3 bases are TGTGCCAGCAGTGTCAGGGGAACTGGCACAGATACGCAGTATTTT. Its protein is CASSVRGTGTDTQYF.

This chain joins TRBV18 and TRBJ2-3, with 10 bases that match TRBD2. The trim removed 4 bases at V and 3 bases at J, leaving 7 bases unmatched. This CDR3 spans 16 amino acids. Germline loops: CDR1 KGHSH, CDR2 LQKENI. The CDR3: CASSRSSGRGTDTQYF. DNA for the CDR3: TGTGCCAGCTCACGATCAAGCGGGAGGGGTACAGATACGCAGTATTTT.

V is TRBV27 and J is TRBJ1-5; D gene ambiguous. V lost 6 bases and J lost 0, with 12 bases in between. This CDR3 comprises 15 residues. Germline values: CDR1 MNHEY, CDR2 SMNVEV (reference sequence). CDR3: CASSGGVYSNQPQHF. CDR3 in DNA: TGTGCCAGCAGCGGAGGAGTTTATAGCAATCAGCCCCAGCATTTT.

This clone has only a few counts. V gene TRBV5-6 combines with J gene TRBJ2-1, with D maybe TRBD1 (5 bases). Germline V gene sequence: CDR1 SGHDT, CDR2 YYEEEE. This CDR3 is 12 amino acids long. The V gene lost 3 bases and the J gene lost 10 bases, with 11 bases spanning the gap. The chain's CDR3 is CASSWGTAEQFF. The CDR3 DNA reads TGTGCCAGCAGCTGGGGCACAGCGGAGCAGTTCTTC. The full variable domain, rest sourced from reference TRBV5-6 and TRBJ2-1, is DAGVTQSPTHLIKTRGQQVTLRCSPKSGHDTVSWYQQALGQGPQFIFQYYEEEERQRGNFPDRFSGHQFPNYSSELNVNALLLGDSALYLCASSWGTAEQFFGPGTRLTVL.

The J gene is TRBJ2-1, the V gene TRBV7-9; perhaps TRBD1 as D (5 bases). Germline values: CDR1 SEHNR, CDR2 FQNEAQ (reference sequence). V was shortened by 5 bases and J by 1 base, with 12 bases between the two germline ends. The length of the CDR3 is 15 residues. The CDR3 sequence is CASSASGASYNEQFF. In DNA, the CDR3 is TGTGCCAGCAGCGCCTCTGGGGCGTCCTACAATGAGCAGTTCTTC.

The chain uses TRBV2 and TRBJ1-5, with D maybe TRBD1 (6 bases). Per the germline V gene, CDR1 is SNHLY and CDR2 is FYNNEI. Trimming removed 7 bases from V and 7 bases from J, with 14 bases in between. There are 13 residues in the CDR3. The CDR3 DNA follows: TGTGCCAGCACTAGGCAGGGGTGGCAGCCCCAGCATTTT. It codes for CASTRQGWQPQHF.

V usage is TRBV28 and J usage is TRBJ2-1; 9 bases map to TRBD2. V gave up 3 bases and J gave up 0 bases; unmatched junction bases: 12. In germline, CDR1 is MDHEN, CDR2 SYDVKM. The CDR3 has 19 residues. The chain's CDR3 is CASSFRSSGAPVSYNEQFF. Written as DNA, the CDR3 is TGTGCCAGCAGTTTCCGCTCTAGCGGGGCCCCTGTCTCCTACAATGAGCAGTTCTTC.